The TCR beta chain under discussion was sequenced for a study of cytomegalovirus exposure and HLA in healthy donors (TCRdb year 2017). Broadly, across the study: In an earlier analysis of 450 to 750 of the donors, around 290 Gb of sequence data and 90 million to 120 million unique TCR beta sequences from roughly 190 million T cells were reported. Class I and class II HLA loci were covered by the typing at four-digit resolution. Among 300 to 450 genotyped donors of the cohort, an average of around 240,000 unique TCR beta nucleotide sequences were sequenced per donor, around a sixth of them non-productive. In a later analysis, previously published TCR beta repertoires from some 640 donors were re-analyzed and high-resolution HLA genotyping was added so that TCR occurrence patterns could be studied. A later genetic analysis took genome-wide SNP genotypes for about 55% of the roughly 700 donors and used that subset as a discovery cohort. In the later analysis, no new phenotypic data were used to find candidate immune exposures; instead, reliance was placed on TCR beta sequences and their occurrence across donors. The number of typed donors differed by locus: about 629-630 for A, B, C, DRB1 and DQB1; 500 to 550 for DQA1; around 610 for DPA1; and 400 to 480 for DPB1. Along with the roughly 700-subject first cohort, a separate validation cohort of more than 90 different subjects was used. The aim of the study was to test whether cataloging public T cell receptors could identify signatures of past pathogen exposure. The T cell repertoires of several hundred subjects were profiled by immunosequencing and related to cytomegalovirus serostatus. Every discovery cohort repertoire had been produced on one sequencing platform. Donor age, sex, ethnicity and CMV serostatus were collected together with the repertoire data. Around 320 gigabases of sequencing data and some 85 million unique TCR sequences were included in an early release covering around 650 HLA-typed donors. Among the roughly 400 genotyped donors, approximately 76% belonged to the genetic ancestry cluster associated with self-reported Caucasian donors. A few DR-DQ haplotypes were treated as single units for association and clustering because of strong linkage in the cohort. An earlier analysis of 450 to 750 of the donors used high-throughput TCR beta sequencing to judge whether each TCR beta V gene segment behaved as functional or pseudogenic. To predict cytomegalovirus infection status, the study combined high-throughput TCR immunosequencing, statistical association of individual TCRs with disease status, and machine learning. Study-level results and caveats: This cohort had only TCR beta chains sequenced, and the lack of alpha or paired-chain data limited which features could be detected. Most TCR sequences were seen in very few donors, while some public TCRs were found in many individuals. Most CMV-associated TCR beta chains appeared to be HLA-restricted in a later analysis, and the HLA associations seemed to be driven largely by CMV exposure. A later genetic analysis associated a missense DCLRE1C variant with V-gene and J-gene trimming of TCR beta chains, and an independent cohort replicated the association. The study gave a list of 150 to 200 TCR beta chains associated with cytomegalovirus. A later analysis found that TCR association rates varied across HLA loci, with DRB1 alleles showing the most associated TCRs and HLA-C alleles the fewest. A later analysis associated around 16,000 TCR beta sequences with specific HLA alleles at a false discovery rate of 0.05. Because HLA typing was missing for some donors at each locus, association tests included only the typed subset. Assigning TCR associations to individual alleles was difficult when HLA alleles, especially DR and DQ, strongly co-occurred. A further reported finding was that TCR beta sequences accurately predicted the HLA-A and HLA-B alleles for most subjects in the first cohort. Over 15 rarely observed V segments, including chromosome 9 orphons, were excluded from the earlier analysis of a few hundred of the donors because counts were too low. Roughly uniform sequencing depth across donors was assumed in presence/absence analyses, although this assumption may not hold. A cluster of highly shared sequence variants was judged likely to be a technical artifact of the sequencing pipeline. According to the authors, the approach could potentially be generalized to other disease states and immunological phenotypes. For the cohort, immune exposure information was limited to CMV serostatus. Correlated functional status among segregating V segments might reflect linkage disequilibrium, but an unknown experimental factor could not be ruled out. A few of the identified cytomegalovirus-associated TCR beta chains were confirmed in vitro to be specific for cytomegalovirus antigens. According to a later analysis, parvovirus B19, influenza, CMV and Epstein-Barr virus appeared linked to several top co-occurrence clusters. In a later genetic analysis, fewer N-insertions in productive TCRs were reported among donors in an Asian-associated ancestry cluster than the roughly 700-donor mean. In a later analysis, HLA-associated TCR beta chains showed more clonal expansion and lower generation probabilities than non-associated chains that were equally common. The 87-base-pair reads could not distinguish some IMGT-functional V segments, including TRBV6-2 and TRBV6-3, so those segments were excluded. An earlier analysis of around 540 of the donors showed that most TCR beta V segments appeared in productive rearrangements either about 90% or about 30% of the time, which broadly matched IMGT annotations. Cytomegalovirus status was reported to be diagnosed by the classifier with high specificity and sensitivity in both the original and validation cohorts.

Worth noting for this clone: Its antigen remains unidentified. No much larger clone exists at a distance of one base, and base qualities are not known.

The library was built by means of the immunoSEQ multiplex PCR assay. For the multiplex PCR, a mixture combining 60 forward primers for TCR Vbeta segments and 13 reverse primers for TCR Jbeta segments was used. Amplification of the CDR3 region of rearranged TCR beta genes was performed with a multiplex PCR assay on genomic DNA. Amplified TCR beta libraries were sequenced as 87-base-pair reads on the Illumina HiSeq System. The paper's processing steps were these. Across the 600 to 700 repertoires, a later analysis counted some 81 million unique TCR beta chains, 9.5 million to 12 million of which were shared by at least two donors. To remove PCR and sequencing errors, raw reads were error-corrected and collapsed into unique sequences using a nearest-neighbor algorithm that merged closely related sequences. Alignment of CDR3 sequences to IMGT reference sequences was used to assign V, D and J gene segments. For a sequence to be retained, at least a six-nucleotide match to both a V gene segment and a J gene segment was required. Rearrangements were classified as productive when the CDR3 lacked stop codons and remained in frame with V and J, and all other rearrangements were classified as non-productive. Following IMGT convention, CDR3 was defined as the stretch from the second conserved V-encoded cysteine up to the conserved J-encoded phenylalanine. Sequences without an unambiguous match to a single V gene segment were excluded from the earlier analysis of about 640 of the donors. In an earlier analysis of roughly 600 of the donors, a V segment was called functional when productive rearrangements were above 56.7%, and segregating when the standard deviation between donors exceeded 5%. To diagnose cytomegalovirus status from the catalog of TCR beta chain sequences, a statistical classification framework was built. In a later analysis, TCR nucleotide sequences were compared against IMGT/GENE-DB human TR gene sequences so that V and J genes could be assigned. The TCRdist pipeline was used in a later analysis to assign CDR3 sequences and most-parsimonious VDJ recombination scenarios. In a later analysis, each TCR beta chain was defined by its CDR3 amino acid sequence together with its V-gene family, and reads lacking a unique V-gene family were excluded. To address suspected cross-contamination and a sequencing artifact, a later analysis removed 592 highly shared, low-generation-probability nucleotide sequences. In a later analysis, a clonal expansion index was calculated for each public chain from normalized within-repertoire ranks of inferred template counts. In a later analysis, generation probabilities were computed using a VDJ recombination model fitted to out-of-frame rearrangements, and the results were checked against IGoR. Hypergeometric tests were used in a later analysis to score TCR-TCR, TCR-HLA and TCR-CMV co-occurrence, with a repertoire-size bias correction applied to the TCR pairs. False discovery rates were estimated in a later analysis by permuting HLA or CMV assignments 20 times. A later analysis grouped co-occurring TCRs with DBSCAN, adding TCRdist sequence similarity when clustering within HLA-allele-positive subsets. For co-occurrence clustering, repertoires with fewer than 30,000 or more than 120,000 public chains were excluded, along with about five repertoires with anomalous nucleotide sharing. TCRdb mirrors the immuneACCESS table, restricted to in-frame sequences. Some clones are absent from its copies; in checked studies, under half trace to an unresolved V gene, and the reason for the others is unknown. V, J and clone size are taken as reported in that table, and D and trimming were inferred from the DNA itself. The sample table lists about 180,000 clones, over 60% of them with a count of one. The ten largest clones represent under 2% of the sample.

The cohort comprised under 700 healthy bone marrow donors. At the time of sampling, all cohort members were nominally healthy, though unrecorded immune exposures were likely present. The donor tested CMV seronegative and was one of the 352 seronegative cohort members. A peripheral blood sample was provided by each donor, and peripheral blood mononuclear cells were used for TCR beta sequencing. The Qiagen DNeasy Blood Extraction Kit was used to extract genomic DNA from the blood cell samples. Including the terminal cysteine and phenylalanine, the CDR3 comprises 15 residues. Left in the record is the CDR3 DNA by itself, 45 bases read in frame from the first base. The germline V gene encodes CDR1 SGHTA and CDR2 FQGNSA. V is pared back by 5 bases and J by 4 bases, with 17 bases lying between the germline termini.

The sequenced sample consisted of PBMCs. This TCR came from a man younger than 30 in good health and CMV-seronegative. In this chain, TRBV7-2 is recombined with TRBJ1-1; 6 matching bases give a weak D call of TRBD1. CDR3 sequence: CASSPLILRGTEAFF. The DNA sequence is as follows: TGTGCCAGCAGCCCCTTAATCCTCAGGGGCACTGAAGCTTTCTTT.